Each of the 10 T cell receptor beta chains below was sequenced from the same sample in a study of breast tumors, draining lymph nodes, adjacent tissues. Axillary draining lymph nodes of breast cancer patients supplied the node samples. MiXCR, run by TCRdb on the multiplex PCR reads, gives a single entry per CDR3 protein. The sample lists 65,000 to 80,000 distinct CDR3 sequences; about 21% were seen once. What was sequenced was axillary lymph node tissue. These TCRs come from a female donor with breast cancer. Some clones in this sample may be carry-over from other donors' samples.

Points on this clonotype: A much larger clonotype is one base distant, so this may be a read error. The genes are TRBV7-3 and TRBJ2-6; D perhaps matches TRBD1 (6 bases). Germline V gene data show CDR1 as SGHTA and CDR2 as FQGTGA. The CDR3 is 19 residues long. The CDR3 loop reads CASSSPVGAPPSGADVLTF. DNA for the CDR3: TGTGCCAGCAGCTCTCCTGTGGGGGCCCCTCCCTCTGGGGCCGACGTCCTGACTTTC.

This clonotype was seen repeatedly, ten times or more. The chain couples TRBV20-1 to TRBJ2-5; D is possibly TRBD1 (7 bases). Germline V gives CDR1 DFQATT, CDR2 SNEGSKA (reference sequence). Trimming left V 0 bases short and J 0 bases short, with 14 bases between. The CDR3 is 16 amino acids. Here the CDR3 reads CSARDGGRGHQETQYF. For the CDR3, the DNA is TGCAGTGCTAGAGACGGGGGTAGGGGGCACCAAGAGACCCAGTACTTC.

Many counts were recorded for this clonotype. CDR3 protein: CASSIAGRGSYEQYF. DNA of the CDR3: TGCGCCAGCAGCATCGCGGGGAGGGGCTCCTACGAGCAGTACTTC. The chain recombines TRBV5-1 with TRBJ2-7, with 7 bases aligning to TRBD2. The CDR3 extends over 15 amino acids. V lost 4 bases to trimming and J lost 0 bases; unmatched junction nucleotides: 7. Germline V gives CDR1 SGHRS, CDR2 YFSETQ.

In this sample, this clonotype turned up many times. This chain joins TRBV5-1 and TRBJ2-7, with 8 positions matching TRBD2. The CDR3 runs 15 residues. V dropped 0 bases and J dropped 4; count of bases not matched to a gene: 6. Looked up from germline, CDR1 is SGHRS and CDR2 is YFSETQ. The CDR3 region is CASSLDLSGTYEQYF. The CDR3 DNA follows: TGCGCCAGCAGCTTGGATCTTAGCGGGACGTACGAGCAGTACTTC.

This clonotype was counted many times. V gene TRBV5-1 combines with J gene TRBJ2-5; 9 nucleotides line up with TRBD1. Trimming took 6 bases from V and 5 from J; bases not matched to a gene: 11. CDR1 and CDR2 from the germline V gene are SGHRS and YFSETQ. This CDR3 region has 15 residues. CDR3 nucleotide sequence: TGCGCCAGCACCTATGCCGGGACAGGGCGGGAGACCCAGTACTTC. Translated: CASTYAGTGRETQYF.

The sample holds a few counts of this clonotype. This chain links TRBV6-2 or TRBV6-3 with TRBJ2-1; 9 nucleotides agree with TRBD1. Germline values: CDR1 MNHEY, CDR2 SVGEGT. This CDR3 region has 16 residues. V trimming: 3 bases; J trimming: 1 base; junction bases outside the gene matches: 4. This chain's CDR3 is CASSYRGQGSYNEQFF. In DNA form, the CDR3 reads TGTGCCAGCAGTTATCGAGGACAGGGGTCCTACAATGAGCAGTTCTTC.

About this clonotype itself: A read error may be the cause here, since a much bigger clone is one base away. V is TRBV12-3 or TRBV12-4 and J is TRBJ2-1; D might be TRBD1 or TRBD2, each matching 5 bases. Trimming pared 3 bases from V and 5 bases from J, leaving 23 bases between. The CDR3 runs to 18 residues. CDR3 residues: CASSLRLARPRAHNEQFF. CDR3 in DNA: TGTGCCAGCAGTTTGAGGCTAGCTAGGCCCAGGGCCCACAATGAGCAGTTCTTC.

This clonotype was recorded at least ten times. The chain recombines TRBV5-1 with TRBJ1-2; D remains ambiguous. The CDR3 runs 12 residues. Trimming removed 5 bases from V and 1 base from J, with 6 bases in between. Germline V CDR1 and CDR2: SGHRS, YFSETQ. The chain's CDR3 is CASRRDNYGYTF. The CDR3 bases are TGCGCCAGCAGGCGGGATAACTATGGCTACACCTTC.

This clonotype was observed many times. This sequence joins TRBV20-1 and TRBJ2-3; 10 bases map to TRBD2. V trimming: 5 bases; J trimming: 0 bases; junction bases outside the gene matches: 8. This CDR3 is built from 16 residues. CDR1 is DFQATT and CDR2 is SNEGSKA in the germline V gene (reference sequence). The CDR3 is CSARSAGGGSTDTQYF. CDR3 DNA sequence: TGCAGTGCTCGCTCAGCGGGAGGGGGGAGCACAGATACGCAGTATTTT.

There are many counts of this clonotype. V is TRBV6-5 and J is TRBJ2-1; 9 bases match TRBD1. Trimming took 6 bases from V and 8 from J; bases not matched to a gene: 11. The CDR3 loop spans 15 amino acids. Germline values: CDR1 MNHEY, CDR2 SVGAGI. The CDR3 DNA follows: TGTGCCAGCAGCCCGAGACAGGGGGGGAGGGATGAGCAGTTCTTC. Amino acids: CASSPRQGGRDEQFF.